Shown below are 8 T cell receptor beta chains from a single sample sequenced in a study of breast tumors, draining lymph nodes, adjacent tissues. Breast cancer patients provided tissue from their axillary draining lymph nodes. TCRdb re-derived calls from the multiplex PCR reads in MiXCR, one entry per CDR3 protein. The data hold 150,000 or so distinct CDR3 sequences, with around 35% observed a single time. The sequenced material came from axillary lymph node tissue. The receptors were sampled from a female donor with breast cancer. Some clones in this sample may be carry-over from other donors' samples.

This clonotype was counted ten times or more. The chain combines TRBV7-2 with TRBJ2-1, with TRBD2 matching 10 bases. Per germline, CDR1 SGHTA and CDR2 FQGNSA. The CDR3 loop spans 15 amino acids. J was trimmed by 8 bases and V by 5 bases; bases with no gene match: 9. DNA for the CDR3: TGTGCCAGCAGCGCAGCGGGAGGGTTTAGGTATGAGCAGTTCTTC. It yields the protein CASSAAGGFRYEQFF.

Ten or more counts support this clonotype. The chain joins TRBV7-9 to TRBJ2-2; D is uncertain. This CDR3 has 16 residues. Germline V lookup: CDR1 SEHNR, CDR2 FQNEAQ (reference sequence). The ends were cut back, 5 bases at V and 2 bases at J, with 15 bases in the middle. CDR3 residues: CASSRETSLNTGELFF. The CDR3 nucleotides are TGTGCCAGCAGCCGAGAGACCAGCCTAAACACCGGGGAGCTGTTTTTT.

The V call is TRBV11-3, the J call TRBJ2-2; perhaps TRBD2 as D (5 bases). Germline V lookup: CDR1 SGHNT, CDR2 YENEEA. The CDR3 contains 14 residues. The germline V and J ends were trimmed by 0 bases and 4 bases, with 6 bases remaining between them. The CDR3: CASSLESGTGELFF. DNA for the CDR3: TGTGCCAGCAGCTTAGAGAGCGGCACCGGGGAGCTGTTTTTT. The full variable domain, completed using reference TRBV11-3 and TRBJ2-2, is EAGVVQSPRYKIIEKKQPVAFWCNPISGHNTLYWYLQNLGQGPELLIRYENEEAVDDSQLPKDRFSAERLKGVDSTLKIQPAELGDSAVYLCASSLESGTGELFFGEGSRLTVL.

On this clonotype itself: It may be a read error: a sequence one base away is much more abundant. J is TRBJ2-7 and V is TRBV6-1; 8 nucleotides line up with TRBD1. This CDR3 comprises 15 residues. The V segment lost 6 bases and the J segment 2 bases; nucleotides outside the gene matches: 9. Germline lookup yields CDR1 MNHNS and CDR2 SASEGT. This CDR3 reads CASSQGASVAYEQYF. The CDR3 region has the DNA TGTGCCAGCAGCCAGGGGGCCTCGGTCGCCTACGAGCAGTACTTC.

This clonotype was observed at least ten times. This may be a read error, as it is one base from a much larger clone. The V and J genes are TRBV29-1 and TRBJ2-2, with a tentative D call TRBD1 (5 bases). The germline V gene encodes CDR1 SQVTM and CDR2 ANQGSEA. This CDR3 is built from 11 residues. The V and J ends lost 8 bases and 6 bases respectively, with 10 bases between them. As DNA, the CDR3 is TGCAGCCCCAAAGGGGCCGGGGAGCTGTTTTTT. This translates into CSPKGAGELFF.

This clonotype came up many times. The chain carries TRBV12-3 or TRBV12-4 and TRBJ1-6; maybe TRBD1 (5 bases). V was shortened by 7 bases and J by 0 bases, with 10 bases between the two germline ends. This CDR3 spans 15 amino acids. CDR3 residues: CASTPGSSYNSPLHF. CDR3 bases: TGTGCCAGCACTCCAGGGTCCTCCTATAATTCACCCCTCCACTTT.

In its sample, this clonotype was seen many times. This sequence joins TRBV20-1 and TRBJ2-3, with TRBD2 matching over 7 bases. This CDR3 spans 15 amino acids. CDR1 DFQATT and CDR2 SNEGSKA come from the germline V gene (reference sequence). Trimming took 2 bases from V and 0 from J; bases not matched to a gene: 5. The CDR3 DNA reads as TGCAGTGCTAGACCTAGCGGACAAAGCACAGATACGCAGTATTTT. Protein sequence: CSARPSGQSTDTQYF.

As regards this clonotype: Relative to the germline gene, one junction end is altered; a read error may explain this. V is TRBV12-3 or TRBV12-4 and J is TRBJ2-3; the D gene is possibly TRBD1 (5 bases). The CDR3 has 17 amino acids. CDR3 residues: CASSLARVFGDPDTQYF. The CDR3 DNA follows: TGTGCCAGCAGTCTTGCCAGGGTGTTCGGTGACCCAGATACTCAGTATTTT.